This T cell receptor (beta chain) was found in a study of blood T cells in healthy people across ages. With a J-beta primer mix and a sample-barcoded 5' primer, a second PCR ran about 6 to 11 cycles. Each cDNA molecule was tagged by a template-switch adaptor that had 12 random nucleotides. Each single sample gave us at least 2.5 million CDR3-containing paired-end reads. One entry per CDR3 protein results from TCRdb running MiXCR on the 5' RACE reads. The sample lists around 1,600,000 distinct CDR3 sequences; approximately 39% were seen once. Extractions gave at least 5.5 micrograms of total RNA per sample. The CDR3 extends over 14 amino acids. From germline, CDR1 is LGHNA and CDR2 YNFKEQ. A note on this clonotype: Its antigen is still unknown. One end of the junction fails to match germline, which may point to a read error.

Study results and limitations: A strong correlation between TCR beta diversity and naive T cell percentage was seen.

The sequence came from a woman under 30 in good health. The specimen sequenced was blood. The V gene is TRBV4-2, the J gene TRBJ1-1; no clear D gene. CDR3 DNA: TGTGCCAGAAGCCAAGAAGTGGGGAACACTGAAGCTTTCTTT. Translated: CARSQEVGNTEAFF.